This T cell receptor (beta chain) appears in the sequencing data of a study of identical twins. The CDR3 spans 10 residues. V lost 2 bases and J 5 bases, leaving 3 bases between the germline ends. The germline CDR1 and CDR2 sequences are DFQATT and SNEGSKA (reference sequence). MiXCR, run by TCRdb on the 5' RACE reads, gives a single entry per CDR3 protein. Of roughly 700,000 distinct CDR3 sequences listed, under 9% were seen once; the top ten hold roughly 0.9%. This same sample was also taken into another study, of yellow fever vaccine responses in identical twins.

Material: PBMCs. The receptor's source is a woman between 18 and 29 years old in good health. V gene TRBV20-1 combines with J gene TRBJ2-5; D gene ambiguous. CDR3 sequence: CSARSETQYF. The CDR3 coding sequence is TGCAGTGCTAGATCGGAGACCCAGTACTTC.